Listed below are T cell receptor beta chains from one sample, sequenced in a study of response to subunit inactivated influenza vaccine. TCRdb analysed the RT-PCR reads with MiXCR anew, one entry per CDR3 protein. The sample shows around 650,000 distinct CDR3 sequences, about a sixth of them seen only once. Sequencing was performed on PBMCs from blood, taken approximately 12 days after vaccination. These TCRs come from a man in his forties or fifties who received an inactivated influenza vaccine. Each CDR3 is given with its conserved first and last residue. D genes are given only for firm matches. Not every row has a clone size; where given, it reads once, few, many or a size class.

CDR3 DNA: TGCGCCAGCAGCTTAAACCGGGCCTCGAGAGAGACCCAGTACTTC
CDR3 protein: CASSLNRASRETQYF
D gene: -
J gene: TRBJ2-5
clone size: -
V gene: TRBV5-1

CDR3 DNA: TGTGCCATCAGTGACCAGGGAAACACCGGGGAGCTGTTTTTT
CDR3 protein: CAISDQGNTGELFF
D gene: -
J gene: TRBJ2-2
clone size: many
V gene: TRBV10-3

CDR3 DNA: TGTGCCAGCATTGGGGGGGAGTGGTACTCCTACAATGAGCAGTTCTTC
CDR3 protein: CASIGGEWYSYNEQFF
D gene: TRBD2
J gene: TRBJ2-1
clone size: -
V gene: TRBV25-1

CDR3 DNA: TGCGCCAGACAGGGGAGCAATCAGCCCCAGCATTTT
CDR3 protein: CARQGSNQPQHF
D gene: TRBD1
J gene: TRBJ1-5
clone size: -
V gene: TRBV23-1

CDR3 DNA: TGTGCCAGCACCATCACATCCCGAGGGGCCAACGTCCTGACTTTC
CDR3 protein: CASTITSRGANVLTF
D gene: -
J gene: TRBJ2-6
clone size: -
V gene: TRBV6-1

CDR3 DNA: TGTGCCAGCAGATTCCCAGGGAAAGGAGCTGAAGCTTTCTTT
CDR3 protein: CASRFPGKGAEAFF
D gene: -
J gene: TRBJ1-1
clone size: many
V gene: TRBV12-3/TRBV12-4

CDR3 DNA: TGTGCCAGCAGCTTGACTAGTGAATACGAGCAGTACTTC
CDR3 protein: CASSLTSEYEQYF
D gene: -
J gene: TRBJ2-7
clone size: -
V gene: TRBV7-2

CDR3 DNA: TGCAGCGTTGTGTTTCGGCAGAACACAGATACGCAGTATTTT
CDR3 protein: CSVVFRQNTDTQYF
D gene: -
J gene: TRBJ2-3
clone size: few
V gene: TRBV29-1

CDR3 DNA: TGTGCCAGCAGACCCCCTGGGGACAACTACGAGCAGTACTTC
CDR3 protein: CASRPPGDNYEQYF
D gene: -
J gene: TRBJ2-7
clone size: -
V gene: TRBV6-2/TRBV6-3

CDR3 DNA: TGTGCCAGCAGCTTAGAGTACAGTGCCCAAGAGACCCAGTACTTC
CDR3 protein: CASSLEYSAQETQYF
D gene: -
J gene: TRBJ2-5
clone size: -
V gene: TRBV11-2

CDR3 DNA: TGTGCCAGCAGCGCCGTAATGCAAACTACAGGGTATGGCTACACCTTC
CDR3 protein: CASSAVMQTTGYGYTF
D gene: -
J gene: TRBJ1-2
clone size: few
V gene: TRBV2

CDR3 DNA: TGTGCCAGCAGCTACGGGACCTACCAAGAGACCCAGTACTTC
CDR3 protein: CASSYGTYQETQYF
D gene: -
J gene: TRBJ2-5
clone size: -
V gene: TRBV11-2

CDR3 DNA: TGTGCCAGCAGTTCGGACAGGGGGCACTCCTACGAGCAGTACTTC
CDR3 protein: CASSSDRGHSYEQYF
D gene: TRBD1
J gene: TRBJ2-7
clone size: few
V gene: TRBV7-9

CDR3 DNA: TGCAGTGCTAGGAAAACAGGAAACACCATATATTTT
CDR3 protein: CSARKTGNTIYF
D gene: -
J gene: TRBJ1-3
clone size: few
V gene: TRBV20-1

CDR3 DNA: TGTGCCAGCAGCGACAGGCGTAACACTGAAGCTTTCTTT
CDR3 protein: CASSDRRNTEAFF
D gene: -
J gene: TRBJ1-1
clone size: -
V gene: TRBV6-2/TRBV6-3

CDR3 DNA: TGTGCCAGCAGTTGGTCTAGGAACACCGGGGAGCTGTTTTTT
CDR3 protein: CASSWSRNTGELFF
D gene: -
J gene: TRBJ2-2
clone size: many
V gene: TRBV28

CDR3 DNA: TGCAGTGCTAGAAACACCAAATATAGCAATCAGCCCCAGCATTTT
CDR3 protein: CSARNTKYSNQPQHF
D gene: -
J gene: TRBJ1-5
clone size: few
V gene: TRBV20-1

CDR3 DNA: TGTGCCAGCAGCATTACCAGGGATCAGGCTGAAGCTTTCTTT
CDR3 protein: CASSITRDQAEAFF
D gene: -
J gene: TRBJ1-1
clone size: many
V gene: TRBV7-8

CDR3 DNA: TGCGCCAGCAGCCAAGAGAACAGGGTCGGGACCCAGTACTTC
CDR3 protein: CASSQENRVGTQYF
D gene: -
J gene: TRBJ2-5
clone size: few
V gene: TRBV4-3

CDR3 DNA: TGTGCCACAGGGACTAGCGGGGGGGACAGAGGAAATGAGCAGTTCTTC
CDR3 protein: CATGTSGGDRGNEQFF
D gene: TRBD2
J gene: TRBJ2-1
clone size: -
V gene: TRBV10-3

CDR3 DNA: TGTGCCAGCAAGCTTGGGTCTAGCCCCTCCTACGAGCAGTACTTC
CDR3 protein: CASKLGSSPSYEQYF
D gene: -
J gene: TRBJ2-7
clone size: many
V gene: TRBV7-2

CDR3 DNA: TGTGCCAGCAGCCAAGGAGGACAGATTAATGAAAAACTGTTTTTT
CDR3 protein: CASSQGGQINEKLFF
D gene: -
J gene: TRBJ1-4
clone size: -
V gene: TRBV3-1

CDR3 DNA: TGCGCCAGCAGCCAAGATGCGCAGGGGGGCTATGGCTACACCTTC
CDR3 protein: CASSQDAQGGYGYTF
D gene: TRBD1
J gene: TRBJ1-2
clone size: -
V gene: TRBV4-3

CDR3 DNA: TGTGCCAGCCGAAAACGGGGGGAAAACACCGGGGAGCTGTTTTTT
CDR3 protein: CASRKRGENTGELFF
D gene: TRBD2
J gene: TRBJ2-2
clone size: -
V gene: TRBV2

CDR3 DNA: TGTGCCAGCAGTTTAAAGGCAGAAACCTTCTACTACGAGCAGTACTTC
CDR3 protein: CASSLKAETFYYEQYF
D gene: -
J gene: TRBJ2-7
clone size: -
V gene: TRBV27

CDR3 DNA: TGTGCCATCAGGGTCGGAGTAGGCCCCTACGAGCAGTACTTC
CDR3 protein: CAIRVGVGPYEQYF
D gene: -
J gene: TRBJ2-7
clone size: -
V gene: TRBV10-3

CDR3 DNA: TGTGCCAGCAGCAGCTCTAGCGGGGGGCACTACGAGCAGTACTTC
CDR3 protein: CASSSSSGGHYEQYF
D gene: TRBD2
J gene: TRBJ2-7
clone size: -
V gene: TRBV7-2

CDR3 DNA: TGTGCCATCAGTGGCCCGGGACAGGGGGCTGGTGAGCAGTTCTTC
CDR3 protein: CAISGPGQGAGEQFF
D gene: TRBD1
J gene: TRBJ2-1
clone size: few
V gene: TRBV10-3

CDR3 DNA: TGTGCCAGCAGCCAAGAAGTTCAGCGGGAGGTCAACACCGGGGAGCTGTTTTTT
CDR3 protein: CASSQEVQREVNTGELFF
D gene: TRBD2
J gene: TRBJ2-2
clone size: few
V gene: TRBV4-2

CDR3 DNA: TGTGCCATCCTCGCTGAAGGGGCGAGGAGCTACACCTTC
CDR3 protein: CAILAEGARSYTF
D gene: -
J gene: TRBJ1-2
clone size: -
V gene: TRBV10-3

CDR3 DNA: TGCGCCAGCAGCCAAGATATCACGGGACTAGCGGGAGAGACCCAGTACTTC
CDR3 protein: CASSQDITGLAGETQYF
D gene: TRBD2
J gene: TRBJ2-5
clone size: few
V gene: TRBV4-3

CDR3 DNA: TGCGCCAGCAAATCTGGGCTAGCGGGGGGCGGCTCCTACAATGAGCAGTTCTTC
CDR3 protein: CASKSGLAGGGSYNEQFF
D gene: TRBD2
J gene: TRBJ2-1
clone size: few
V gene: TRBV10-2